This T cell receptor (beta chain) stems from a study of shared clonotypes between healthy human individuals. At the level of the study: Donors were a couple of women and a few men aged 18 to 49.

Study processing details: Junction-only immunoSEQ sequences carried no quality scores, so filtering differed. Sequencing was performed with immunoSEQ multiplex PCR; in TCRdb, only in-frame clones are kept and a portion is missing. From that table come the V and J calls and clone size; the DNA was used to work out D and trimming. The data show 660,000 or so clones, 95% to 96% seen once. Only CD45RO-negative cells positively selected for CCR7 counted as naive CD8 cells, so terminally differentiated effector memory CD45RA+ cells were excluded. Trimming pared 4 bases from V and 3 bases from J, leaving 17 bases between. The CDR3 is made up of 15 amino acids. The germline gives CDR1 SGHRS, CDR2 YFSETQ. A remark on this clone: Antigen specificity is unknown.

Study-level points and caveats: The study drew on few donors, limiting represented genetic and exposure-history diversity.

This chain joins TRBV5-1 and TRBJ2-7, with D hard to call. What was sequenced was naive CD8+ T cells sorted from blood. This receptor was identified in a woman between 25 and 40 years old in good health. The CDR3 reads CASSADTIFFYEQYF. The CDR3 DNA is TGCGCCAGCAGCGCTGACACGATATTCTTCTACGAGCAGTACTTC. The full variable domain, in which reference TRBV5-1 and TRBJ2-7 provide the parts outside the CDR3, is KAGVTQTPRYLIKTRGQQVTLSCSPISGHRSVSWYQQTPGQGLQFLFEYFSETQRNKGNFPGRFSGRQFSNSRSEMNVSTLELGDSALYLCASSADTIFFYEQYFGPGTRLTVT.